Presented here are 26 T cell receptor beta chains from one specimen sequenced in a study of early T cells in non-severe SARS-CoV-2 infection. TCRdb ran MiXCR on the 5' RACE reads and lists one entry per CDR3 protein. The sample holds roughly 50,000 distinct CDR3 sequences, just over 8% seen once. Specimen: whole blood. Receptors originate from an adult who was a healthcare worker with PCR-confirmed SARS-CoV-2 infection or an uninfected control (not recorded which).

This clonotype was seen repeatedly, ten times or more. This chain links TRBV2 with TRBJ2-5, with D unresolved. The V and J ends lost 9 bases and 3 bases respectively, with 14 bases between them. The germline CDR1 and CDR2 sequences are SNHLY and FYNNEI. The CDR3 sequence is 13 residues long. CDR3 amino acids: CARNSNDEETQYF. CDR3 in DNA: TGTGCCAGGAATTCAAACGACGAAGAGACCCAGTACTTC.

In this sample, this clonotype turned up many times. The CDR3 nucleotides are TGTGCCAGCAGTGAATACAATGAGCAGTTCTTC. Its protein is CASSEYNEQFF. The chain couples TRBV25-1 to TRBJ2-1; no reliable D call. The CDR3 runs 11 residues. Germline V gene lookup returns CDR1 MGHDK and CDR2 SYGVNS. With 0 bases removed from V and 6 bases from J, the gap between germline ends came to 0 bases.

The chain employs TRBV5-1 and TRBJ2-7; D is unresolved. The CDR3 runs to 13 residues. Trimming took off 6 bases at V and 3 bases at J, with 13 bases between the two ends. Germline values: CDR1 SGHRS, CDR2 YFSETQ. The CDR3 DNA sequence: TGCGCCAGCACCCTCGCTAACAGCTACGAGCAGTACTTC. Encoded protein: CASTLANSYEQYF.

The chain is built from TRBV7-2 and TRBJ2-7; 12 positions match TRBD1. CDR3 length: 17 residues. Germline V gene sequence: CDR1 SGHTA, CDR2 FQGNSA. With V trimmed by 2 bases and J by 9 bases, 14 bases remained unmatched. The CDR3 loop reads CASSLRTRDRGRFGQYF. In DNA form, the CDR3 reads TGTGCCAGCAGCTTAAGAACCCGGGACAGGGGGCGCTTCGGGCAGTACTTC. Filled out from reference TRBV7-2 and TRBJ2-7, the complete variable domain reads GAGVSQSPSNKVTEKGKDVELRCDPISGHTALYWYRQSLGQGLEFLIYFQGNSAPDKSGLPSDRFSAERTGGSVSTLTIQRTQQEDSAVYLCASSLRTRDRGRFGQYFGPGTRLTVT.

This chain links TRBV7-3 with TRBJ2-3; 9 bases agree with TRBD2. The CDR3 has 15 amino acids. V was pared by 3 bases and J by 1 base, with 2 bases of the junction left unmatched. The germline gives CDR1 SGHTA, CDR2 FQGTGA. The DNA for the CDR3 is TGTGCCAGCAGCTTGGGACTAGCCCGCACAGATACGCAGTATTTT. It codes for CASSLGLARTDTQYF.

In this sample, this clonotype turned up many times. The chain employs TRBV20-1 and TRBJ2-1; D is ambiguous. V lost 5 bases and J lost 3, with 5 bases in between. The CDR3 is made up of 11 amino acids. Germline loops: CDR1 DFQATT, CDR2 SNEGSKA (reference sequence). CDR3 DNA sequence: TGCAGTGCTCGGAACTACAATGAGCAGTTCTTC. Its protein is CSARNYNEQFF.

The V call is TRBV19, the J call TRBJ2-7, with D perhaps matching TRBD1 (5 bases). The V end lost 3 bases, the J end lost 5 bases, and 11 bases lay between the germline ends. CDR1 and CDR2 from the germline V gene are LNHDA and SQIVND (reference sequence). This CDR3 is 13 amino acids long. The CDR3 here is CASSMQGEHEQYF. CDR3 DNA sequence: TGTGCCAGTAGTATGCAGGGTGAACACGAGCAGTACTTC.

This clonotype was counted only a few times. The chain links TRBV6-1 to TRBJ1-6; unclear D gene. Germline V gives CDR1 MNHNS, CDR2 SASEGT. CDR3 length: 14 amino acids. V was pared by 1 base and J by 13 bases, with 14 bases between. The CDR3 sequence: CASSEGNGRDPLHF. The CDR3, as DNA: TGTGCCAGCAGTGAAGGGAACGGGAGAGATCCCCTCCACTTT.

This clonotype was recorded a few times. This chain uses TRBV7-2 with TRBJ2-5; maybe TRBD2 (6 bases). The CDR3 has 14 amino acids. Per the germline V gene, CDR1 is SGHTA and CDR2 is FQGNSA. V was shortened by 5 bases and J by 2 bases, with 12 bases between the two germline ends. In DNA, the CDR3 is TGTGCCAGCAGCCGAGGGGCGGGACAAGAGACCCAGTACTTC. Its protein product is CASSRGAGQETQYF.

This clonotype was counted ten times or more. V gene TRBV7-9 combines with J gene TRBJ2-2; weak D call: TRBD1 (7 bases). Per germline, CDR1 SEHNR and CDR2 FQNEAQ (reference sequence). The V gene lost 5 bases and the J gene lost 5 bases, with 18 bases spanning the gap. This CDR3 has 16 amino acids. The CDR3 coding sequence is TGTGCCAGCAGCCCGCGGGAAGGGGGCGCAACCGGGGAGCTGTTTTTT. It yields the protein CASSPREGGATGELFF.

Notes on this clonotype: A single base separates this from a much larger clone, so it may be a read error. The chain employs TRBV11-2 and TRBJ2-7; D call uncertain. The CDR3 contains 17 residues. The V gene's germline CDR1 is SGHAT and CDR2 FQNNGV. V lost 6 bases and J 4 bases, leaving 25 bases between the germline ends. CDR3 protein: CASSPLNRSQKEYEQYF. The CDR3 bases are TGTGCCAGCAGTCCCTTAAATCGGAGTCAGAAAGAATACGAGCAGTACTTC.

This clonotype was found many times. This chain links TRBV20-1 with TRBJ2-7; 16 nucleotides match TRBD2. Germline values: CDR1 DFQATT, CDR2 SNEGSKA (reference sequence). The CDR3 spans 13 residues. After removal of 3 bases from V and 9 bases from J, the junction contained 2 bases not matched to a gene. CDR3 amino acids: CSARGLAGGAQYF. Here the CDR3 DNA reads TGCAGTGCTAGGGGACTAGCGGGAGGGGCGCAGTACTTC.

The V and J genes are TRBV19 and TRBJ2-4; no reliable D call. The V end lost 0 bases, the J end lost 11 bases, and 14 bases lay between the germline ends. The V gene's germline CDR1 is LNHDA and CDR2 SQIVND (reference sequence). The CDR3 runs 14 residues. The CDR3 loop is CASSIDNRQNLQYF. In DNA, the CDR3 is TGTGCCAGTAGTATAGATAATCGGCAGAACCTTCAGTACTTC. Filled out from reference TRBV19 and TRBJ2-4, the complete variable domain reads DGGITQSPKYLFRKEGQNVTLSCEQNLNHDAMYWYRQDPGQGLRLIYYSQIVNDFQKGDIAEGYSVSREKKESFPLTVTSAQKNPTAFYLCASSIDNRQNLQYFGAGTRLSVL.

This clonotype was counted a few times. The chain has TRBV12-3 or TRBV12-4 and TRBJ2-7, with 9 nucleotides matching TRBD1. The CDR3 has 15 residues. The V gene end was trimmed by 1 base and the J gene end by 3 bases; junction bases not matched to a gene: 4. CDR3: CASSLGGQGNYEQYF. The DNA of the CDR3 is TGTGCCAGCAGTTTAGGGGGACAGGGTAACTACGAGCAGTACTTC.

This clonotype was counted only a few times. The CDR3 region has the DNA TGCGCCAGCAGCCACGCGATGGCTCAGGACAGGGCCTACGAGCAGTACTTC. As protein: CASSHAMAQDRAYEQYF. The chain links TRBV4-1 to TRBJ2-7, with 8 bases aligning to TRBD1. Germline V gene sequence: CDR1 MGHRA, CDR2 YSYEKL. The CDR3 extends over 17 amino acids. Germline trimming cut 3 bases from V and 2 bases from J; bases unmatched to any gene: 12.

In this sample, this clonotype turned up many times. The CDR3 loop is CASSMEWGTEAFF. The CDR3 nucleotides read TGTGCCAGTAGTATGGAGTGGGGCACTGAAGCTTTCTTT. The chain couples TRBV19 to TRBJ1-1; D is undetermined. V was clipped by 3 bases and J by 4 bases, with 9 bases between them. The CDR3 length is 13 residues. The germline gives CDR1 LNHDA, CDR2 SQIVND (reference sequence).

This clonotype showed up just a few times. This rearrangement joins TRBV29-1 to TRBJ2-3; D is unclear. Germline CDR1 and CDR2: SQVTM and ANQGSEA. This CDR3 comprises 14 residues. V was trimmed by 4 bases and J by 6 bases, leaving 17 bases between them. This CDR3 is CSVGGSFLVDTQYF. The CDR3, as DNA: TGCAGCGTTGGGGGTTCTTTTCTCGTGGATACGCAGTATTTT.

V and J are TRBV6-6 and TRBJ1-1; D is unresolved. Germline V lookup: CDR1 MNHNY, CDR2 SVGAGI (reference sequence). V dropped 2 bases and J dropped 3 bases, with 10 bases sitting between them. This CDR3 has 14 residues. This CDR3 reads CASSYEREDTEAFF. The CDR3 bases are TGTGCCAGCAGTTACGAGAGGGAGGACACTGAAGCTTTCTTT.

This clonotype was seen repeatedly, ten times or more. The gene calls are TRBV6-4 and TRBJ2-1, with D possibly TRBD1 on 5 matching bases. Germline CDR1 and CDR2: MRHNA and SNTAGT. V was pared by 6 bases and J by 5 bases, with 14 bases between. The CDR3 runs 14 residues. The CDR3 region is CASRETVLNNEQFF. In nucleotides, the CDR3 is TGTGCCAGCAGAGAGACAGTGCTGAACAATGAGCAGTTCTTC.

This clonotype was counted many times. This chain uses TRBV27 with TRBJ2-7, with 9 positions matching TRBD1. Losses at the gene ends were 9 bases for V and 4 bases for J; bases not matched to a gene: 10. Germline assignment: CDR1 MNHEY and CDR2 SMNVEV (reference sequence). The CDR3 is made up of 14 amino acids. The CDR3 here is CASAKDRGLYEQYF. The DNA of the CDR3 is TGTGCCAGTGCAAAGGACAGGGGTTTGTACGAGCAGTACTTC.

This clonotype was seen many times. This chain connects TRBV11-2 to TRBJ2-1; D is unresolved. V shed 0 bases and J shed 10 bases, with 10 bases lying between them. The CDR3 has 13 amino acids. CDR1 and CDR2 (germline): SGHAT, FQNNGV. CDR3 sequence: CASSLDQRREQFF. In DNA, the CDR3 is TGTGCCAGCAGCTTAGATCAGAGGCGGGAGCAGTTCTTC.

This clonotype was observed many times. The gene calls are TRBV6-1 and TRBJ1-1; possible D gene TRBD1, 6 bases. This CDR3 has 12 residues. V gave up 6 bases and J gave up 7 bases, with 12 bases separating them. Germline V gene sequence: CDR1 MNHNS, CDR2 SASEGT. CDR3 region: CASSKKQGEAFF. CDR3 nucleotides: TGTGCCAGCAGCAAAAAACAGGGTGAAGCTTTCTTT.

This clonotype was seen at least ten times. The rearrangement uses TRBV20-1 and TRBJ2-3; 8 positions match TRBD1. CDR3 size: 14 residues. V lost 5 bases, J lost 1 base, and 5 bases stayed unmatched. CDR1 DFQATT and CDR2 SNEGSKA come from the germline V gene (reference sequence). CDR3 sequence: CSAVDRGGTDTQYF. CDR3 nucleotide sequence: TGCAGTGCTGTAGACAGGGGTGGCACAGATACGCAGTATTTT.

The genes are TRBV2 and TRBJ2-7; 10 positions agree with TRBD1. The CDR3 is 13 amino acids. Per the germline V gene, CDR1 is SNHLY and CDR2 is FYNNEI. V dropped 5 bases and J dropped 12; count of bases not matched to a gene: 10. CDR3 DNA sequence: TGTGCCAGCAGTTCCCTGGGACAGGGGTACGGGTACTTC. Its translation is CASSSLGQGYGYF. Together with reference TRBV2 and TRBJ2-7, the CDR3 gives the full variable domain: EPEVTQTPSHQVTQMGQEVILRCVPISNHLYFYWYRQILGQKVEFLVSFYNNEISEKSEIFDDQFSVERPDGSNFTLKIRSTKLEDSAMYFCASSSLGQGYGYFGPGTRLTVT.

This clonotype appeared many times. The chain uses TRBV28 and TRBJ2-7, with TRBD1 matching over 7 bases. Germline-derived CDR1 and CDR2 are MDHEN and SYDVKM. Losses at the gene ends were 7 bases for V and 0 bases for J; bases not matched to a gene: 9. The CDR3 has 15 residues. The chain's CDR3 is CASTTGTVSSYEQYF. DNA for the CDR3: TGTGCCAGCACCACCGGGACAGTTAGCTCCTACGAGCAGTACTTC.

The rearrangement links TRBV6-5 to TRBJ1-2; no clear D gene. Germline-derived CDR1 and CDR2 are MNHEY and SVGAGI. The V gene lost 0 bases and the J gene lost 5 bases, with 13 bases spanning the gap. This CDR3 spans 15 amino acids. CDR3 in DNA: TGTGCCAGCAGTTACTCCGCTGGGGTCCAGTATGGCTACACCTTC. Translating it yields CASSYSAGVQYGYTF.